This T cell receptor beta chain stems from a study of blood T cell repertoires in COVID-19. Looking at the study overall: Donors in the United States, Italy and Spain gave samples during acute or convalescent COVID-19.

Original analysis: Estimation of nucleated cell counts was performed using reference gene primer amplification. Produced via immunoSEQ multiplex PCR; TCRdb's table is partial and in-frame only. The D gene and trimming were derived from the DNA, and the V and J assignments and clone size from that table. The table records under 250,000 clones, 84% of them present only once. Germline values: CDR1 ENHRY, CDR2 SYGVKD. V was clipped by 2 bases and J by 1 base, with 9 bases between them. The CDR3 runs to 15 residues. The gene calls are TRBV10-3 and TRBJ1-5; possibly TRBD1 for D (6 bases). Sequencing used peripheral blood. The clonotype comes from a man aged 50 to 60 with active or convalescent COVID-19. The CDR3 nucleotides are TGTGCCATCAGTGAGCAGGGGTTGAGCAATCAGCCCCAGCATTTT. Protein sequence: CAISEQGLSNQPQHF.